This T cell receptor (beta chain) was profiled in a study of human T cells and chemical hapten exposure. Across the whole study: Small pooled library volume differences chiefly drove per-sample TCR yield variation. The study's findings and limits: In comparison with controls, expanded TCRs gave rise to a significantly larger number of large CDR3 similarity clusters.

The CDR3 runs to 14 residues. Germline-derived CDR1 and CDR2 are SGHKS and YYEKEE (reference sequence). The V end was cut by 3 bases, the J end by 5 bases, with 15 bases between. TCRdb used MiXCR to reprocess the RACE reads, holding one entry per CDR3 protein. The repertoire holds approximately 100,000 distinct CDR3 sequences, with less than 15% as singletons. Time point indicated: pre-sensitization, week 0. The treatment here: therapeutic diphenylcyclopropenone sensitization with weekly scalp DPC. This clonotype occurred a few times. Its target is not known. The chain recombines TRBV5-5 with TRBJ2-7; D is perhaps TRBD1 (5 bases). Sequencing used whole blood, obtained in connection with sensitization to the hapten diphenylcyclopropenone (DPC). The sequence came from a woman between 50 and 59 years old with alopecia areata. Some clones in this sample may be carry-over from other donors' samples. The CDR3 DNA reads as TGTGCCAGCAGCTCAGGGCAGGTTGGCCACGAGCAGTACTTC. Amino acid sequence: CASSSGQVGHEQYF.